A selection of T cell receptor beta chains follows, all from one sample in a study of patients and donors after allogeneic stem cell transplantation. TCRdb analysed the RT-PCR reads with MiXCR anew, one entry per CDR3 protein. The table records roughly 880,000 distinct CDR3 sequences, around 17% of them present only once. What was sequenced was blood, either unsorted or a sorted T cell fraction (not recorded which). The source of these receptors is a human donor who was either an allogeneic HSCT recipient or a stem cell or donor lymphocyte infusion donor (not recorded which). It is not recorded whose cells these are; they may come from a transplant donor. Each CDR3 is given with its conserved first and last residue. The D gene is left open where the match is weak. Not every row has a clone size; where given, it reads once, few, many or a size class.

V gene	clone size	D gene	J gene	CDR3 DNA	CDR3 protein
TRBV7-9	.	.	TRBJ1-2	TGTGCCAGCAGCTTGGCGGGGGCAAAATATGGCTACACCTTC	CASSLAGAKYGYTF
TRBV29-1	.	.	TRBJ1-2	TGCAGCGGGGACGACGGCAGGGAGGGCTACACCTTC	CSGDDGREGYTF
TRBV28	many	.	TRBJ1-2	TGTGCCAGCAGTTTAGGACGGGGAAACTATGGCTACACCTTC	CASSLGRGNYGYTF
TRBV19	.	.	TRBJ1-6	TGTGCCAGTAGCCCCGGGACTCTCGGTAATTCACCCCTCCACTTT	CASSPGTLGNSPLHF
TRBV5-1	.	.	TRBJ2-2	TGCGCCAACGACGCGAACACCGGGGAGCTGTTTTTT	CANDANTGELFF
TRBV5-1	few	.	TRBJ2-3	TGCGCCAGCAGCTTGGAGGGACTTGCCACAGATACGCAGTATTTT	CASSLEGLATDTQYF
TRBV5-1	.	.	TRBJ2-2	TGCGCCAGCAGCGCTGTAAACACCGGGGAGCTGTTTTTT	CASSAVNTGELFF
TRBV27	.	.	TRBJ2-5	TGTGCCAGCAGTTTAAAGGGGTGGGTAGAGACCCAGTACTTC	CASSLKGWVETQYF
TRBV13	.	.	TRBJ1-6	TGTGCCAGCAGCTTAGGCTATTCCGGTAATTCACCCCTCCACTTT	CASSLGYSGNSPLHF
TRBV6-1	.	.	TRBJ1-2	TGTGCCAGCAGTCCCCAGGGGCTTAACTATGGCTACACCTTC	CASSPQGLNYGYTF
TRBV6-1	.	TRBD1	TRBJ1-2	TGTGCCAGCAGTGGGGGACAGGGAACCGCTTTTAACTATGGCTACACCTTC	CASSGGQGTAFNYGYTF
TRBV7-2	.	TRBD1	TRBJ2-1	TGTGCCAGCAGCTTAGGTGGACAGGGTCGGTACAATGAGCAGTTCTTC	CASSLGGQGRYNEQFF
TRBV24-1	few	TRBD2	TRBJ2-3	TGTGCCACCAGTGACCCTAGCGGGACAGATACGCAGTATTTT	CATSDPSGTDTQYF
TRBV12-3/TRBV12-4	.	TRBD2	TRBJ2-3	TGTGCCAGCAGCCATGGACTAGCGGGGGGGGTAGATACGCAGTATTTT	CASSHGLAGGVDTQYF
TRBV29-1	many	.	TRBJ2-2	TGCAGCGTTGAGAGGGCGCGCACCGGGGAGCTGTTTTTT	CSVERARTGELFF
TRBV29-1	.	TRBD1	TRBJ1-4	TGCAGCGCCAGGGACAGGCGCAATGAAAAACTGTTTTTT	CSARDRRNEKLFF
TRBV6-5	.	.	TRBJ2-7	TGTGCCAGCAGTTACGAGGGCCACTCCTACGAGCAGTACTTC	CASSYEGHSYEQYF
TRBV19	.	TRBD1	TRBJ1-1	TGTGCCAGTAGGAAGACTAACAGGGGGAGCACTGAAGCTTTCTTT	CASRKTNRGSTEAFF